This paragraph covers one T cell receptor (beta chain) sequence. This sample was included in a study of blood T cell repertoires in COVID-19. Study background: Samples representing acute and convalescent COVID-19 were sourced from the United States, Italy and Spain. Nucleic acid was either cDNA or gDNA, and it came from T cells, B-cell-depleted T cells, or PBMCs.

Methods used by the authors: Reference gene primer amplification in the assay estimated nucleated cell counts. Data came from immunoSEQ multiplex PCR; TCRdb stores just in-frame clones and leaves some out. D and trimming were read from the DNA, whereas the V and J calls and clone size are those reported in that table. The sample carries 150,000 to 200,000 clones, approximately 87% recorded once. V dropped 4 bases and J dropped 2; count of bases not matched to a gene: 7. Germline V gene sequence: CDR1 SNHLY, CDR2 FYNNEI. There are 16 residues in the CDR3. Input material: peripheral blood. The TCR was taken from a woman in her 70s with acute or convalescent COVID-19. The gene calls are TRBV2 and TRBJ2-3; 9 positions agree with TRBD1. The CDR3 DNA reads TGTGCCAGCAGTGCTGACAGGGGGTTGTCCACAGATACGCAGTATTTT. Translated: CASSADRGLSTDTQYF.